This TCR beta chain was captured by sequencing in a study of response to subunit inactivated influenza vaccine. General study findings and limits: The authors offered the suggestion that each seasonal influenza vaccination recruits few new T cells.

TCRdb passed the RT-PCR reads through MiXCR, listing each CDR3 protein once. The sample shows hundreds of thousands of distinct CDR3 sequences, less than 8% of them seen only once. As concerns this clonotype: Its target is not known.

The CDR3 totals 15 residues. The germline V gene has CDR1 MNHEY and CDR2 SVGEGT. The ends lost 8 bases at V and 9 bases at J; junction bases unmatched: 14. V gene TRBV6-2 or TRBV6-3 combines with J gene TRBJ2-1, with 9 bases aligning to TRBD2. The sequencing here drew on PBMCs from blood, taken around 2 years after vaccination. The receptor was derived from a man between 50 and 69 years old who received an inactivated influenza vaccine. The CDR3 reads CASLSGAGGPSEQFF. In DNA, the CDR3 is TGTGCCAGCTTGTCCGGGGCGGGGGGGCCAAGTGAGCAGTTCTTC.